This T cell receptor (beta chain) derives from a study of cytotoxic CD8 clonotypes in ibrutinib-treated CLL. Study information: Response was recorded as partial in 24 patients and complete in 2; at median approximately six years, approximately 14 remained remitted and about twelve had progressed.

Investigators sourced approximately 2 micrograms of genomic DNA from cryopreserved PBMCs for TCR beta libraries. The sequencing depth, 1 in 200,000 to 1 in 1 million T cells, was the target. Data came from immunoSEQ multiplex PCR; TCRdb stores just in-frame clones and leaves some out. Among about 140,000 clones listed, approximately 80% were seen once. The CDR3 consists of 15 residues. Trimming shortened V by 11 bases and J by 2 bases, and 20 bases separated the two germline ends. Germline CDR1 and CDR2: ENHRY and SYGVKD. This chain links TRBV10-3 with TRBJ2-3; TRBD1 might be the D (5 bases). This receptor was identified in a human donor with chronic lymphocytic leukemia. Sequencing used PBMCs, obtained after 36 months of ibrutinib treatment. The CDR3 region has the DNA TGTGCCTCCCGGTCCCAGGGCCCCCACACAGATACGCAGTATTTT. Translated, it gives CASRSQGPHTDTQYF.